This note documents a single T cell receptor (beta chain) sequence. The antigen remains undetermined. The data stem from a study of immune cell composition in non-small cell lung cancer. Study background: Histologic subtype was mainly adenocarcinoma or squamous cell carcinoma. General study findings and limits: About 80% of squamous and 30% to 40% of adenocarcinoma cases had tumour-associated clones >0.5%. Shared sequences between tumour-reactive and dominant in vivo clones were not proven.

The germline gives CDR1 SNHLY, CDR2 FYNNEI. V dropped 4 bases and J dropped 5 bases, with 17 bases sitting between them. The CDR3 spans 15 residues. Sequencing used immunoSEQ multiplex PCR; TCRdb keeps in-frame clones, though not all of them. The data show thousands of clones, over 70% seen once. Normal lung was taken at the farthest possible site, at least 3 cm from tumour. Template was genomic DNA from frozen, unsorted single-cell suspensions. V is TRBV2 and J is TRBJ2-5, with a tentative D call TRBD1 (8 bases). Sequences were obtained from non-adjacent lung tissue. This receptor was identified in a human donor with non-small cell lung cancer. CDR3 in amino acids: CASSGHRGGGETQYF. The CDR3, as DNA: TGTGCCAGCAGTGGCCACAGGGGGGGTGGCGAGACCCAGTACTTC.